The 20 T cell receptor beta chains given below trace back to one sample, sequenced in a study of blood T cells in healthy people across ages. Using a J-beta primer mix together with a sample-barcoded 5' primer, a second PCR was run for about 6 to 11 cycles. Using its own MiXCR run on the 5' RACE reads, TCRdb lists one record per CDR3 protein. The sample contains more than 800,000 distinct CDR3 sequences, 29% of which appear only once. The sequenced sample was blood. Source of these receptors: a woman of 80 years or more in good health.

This clonotype was observed a handful of times. CDR3 DNA sequence: TGTGCCAGCAGCTTAGGAGAAGGGCTGTCTAATGAAAAACTGTTTTTT. The encoded protein is CASSLGEGLSNEKLFF. The chain carries TRBV7-2 and TRBJ1-4; D call uncertain. CDR3 length: 16 residues. Trimming cost V 1 base and J 3 bases, with 12 bases left between them. Germline CDR1 is SGHTA and CDR2 is FQGNSA.

The chain combines TRBV2 with TRBJ1-5; D gene unclear. The V gene lost 3 bases and the J gene lost 0 bases, with 9 bases spanning the gap. In germline, CDR1 is SNHLY, CDR2 FYNNEI. CDR3 size: 15 residues. The CDR3 here is CASSEGRNSNQPQHF. DNA of the CDR3: TGTGCCAGCAGTGAGGGCAGGAATAGCAATCAGCCCCAGCATTTT.

This clonotype has a count of ten or more. The rearrangement uses TRBV20-1 and TRBJ1-1; D is uncertain. Germline-derived CDR1 and CDR2 are DFQATT and SNEGSKA (reference sequence). V was clipped by 0 bases and J by 0 bases, with 8 bases between them. This CDR3 has 14 residues. This chain's CDR3 is CSARDGGLNTEAFF. The CDR3 DNA follows: TGCAGTGCTAGAGATGGAGGGTTGAACACTGAAGCTTTCTTT.

This clonotype was seen many times. The chain is built from TRBV4-1 and TRBJ2-1, with D perhaps matching TRBD1 or TRBD2 (6 bases each). Trimming left V 4 bases short and J 4 bases short, with 14 bases between. Germline V gene sequence: CDR1 MGHRA, CDR2 YSYEKL. The CDR3 loop spans 15 amino acids. The CDR3 bases are TGCGCCAGCAGCCCCTGGGGGGCCGAATACAATGAGCAGTTCTTC. It yields the protein CASSPWGAEYNEQFF.

The V call is TRBV6-2 or TRBV6-3, the J call TRBJ1-4; tentative D call: TRBD1 (5 bases). The CDR3 is 18 residues long. The V end was cut by 5 bases, the J end by 2 bases, with 21 bases between. CDR1 is MNHEY, CDR2 SVGEGT, per germline. CDR3 sequence reads: CASSDPSGTASTNEKLFF. CDR3 coding DNA: TGTGCCAGCAGTGATCCTTCCGGGACGGCAAGTACTAATGAAAAACTGTTTTTT.

This clonotype was observed a few times. One end of the junction fails to match germline, which may point to a read error. The chain couples TRBV30 to TRBJ2-4, with TRBD1 identical over 8 bases. CDR1 and CDR2 from the germline V gene are GTSNPN and SVGIG (reference sequence). The CDR3 consists of 16 residues. The CDR3 protein is CTWKTDRGYSKNIQYF. In DNA, the CDR3 is TGTACCTGGAAGACCGACAGGGGTTATTCCAAAAACATTCAGTACTTC.

This clonotype appeared once. The chain has TRBV6-5 and TRBJ2-2; D may be TRBD2 (5 bases). Trimming shortened V by 2 bases and J by 0 bases, and 10 bases separated the two germline ends. This CDR3 is built from 16 residues. Germline V gene data show CDR1 as MNHEY and CDR2 as SVGAGI. The CDR3 nucleotides are TGTGCCAGCAGTTACCCAACGCGGGCGAACACCGGGGAGCTGTTTTTT. This encodes CASSYPTRANTGELFF.

About this clonotype itself: Given a much more abundant clone one base away, this may be a read error. This rearrangement joins TRBV3-1 to TRBJ2-1; the D is unclear. The length of the CDR3 is 13 residues. CDR1 is LGHDT, CDR2 YNNKEL, per germline (reference sequence). As DNA, the CDR3 is TGTGCCAGCAGCCCCCAACCAAGGAATGGGCAGTTCTTC. This codes for CASSPQPRNGQFF.

This clonotype was detected ten times or more. One junction end disagrees with the germline gene, perhaps due to a read error. This chain connects TRBV7-2 to TRBJ2-3, with a tentative D call TRBD2 (6 bases). This CDR3 is 15 amino acids long. Per germline, CDR1 SGHTA and CDR2 FQGNSA. CDR3 loop: CASSSTLAGTDTQYF. CDR3 DNA sequence: TGTGCCAGTAGCTCCACTCTCGCGGGGACAGATACGCAGTATTTT.

The J gene is TRBJ1-5, the V gene TRBV10-3; D unresolved. CDR3 length: 14 amino acids. Trimming cost V 3 bases and J 1 base, with 7 bases left between them. The germline gives CDR1 ENHRY, CDR2 SYGVKD. CDR3 loop: CAISDGDSNQPQHF. The CDR3 nucleotides read TGTGCCATCAGTGACGGCGACAGCAATCAGCCCCAGCATTTT.

In its sample, this clonotype was seen a few times. The gene calls are TRBV3-1 and TRBJ1-1, with 7 nucleotides matching TRBD1. The CDR3 totals 12 residues. Germline values: CDR1 LGHDT, CDR2 YNNKEL (reference sequence). V lost 4 bases, J lost 11 bases, and 7 bases stayed unmatched. The chain's CDR3 is CASSRIQGLAFF. The DNA for the CDR3 is TGTGCCAGCAGCCGAATACAGGGGTTGGCTTTCTTT. Looking up the rest from reference TRBV3-1 and TRBJ1-1 gives the full variable domain: DTAVSQTPKYLVTQMGNDKSIKCEQNLGHDTMYWYKQDSKKFLKIMFSYNNKELIINETVPNRFSPKSPDKAHLNLHINSLELGDSAVYFCASSRIQGLAFFGQGTRLTVV.

The rearrangement uses TRBV2 and TRBJ1-2; weak D call: TRBD1 (5 bases). Germline V CDR1 and CDR2: SNHLY, FYNNEI. The CDR3 is 13 amino acids. V shed 2 bases and J shed 8 bases, with 12 bases lying between them. In nucleotides, the CDR3 is TGTGCCAGCAGTGAACAATCCTGGGGGGGCTACACCTTC. This translates into CASSEQSWGGYTF.

The CDR3 protein is CASSYLTGRSDSPLHF. CDR3 DNA sequence: TGTGCCAGCAGTTACCTCACAGGGAGGAGCGATTCACCCCTCCACTTT. The chain combines TRBV6-2 or TRBV6-3 with TRBJ1-6, with a possible D match to TRBD1 (6 bases). Germline loops: CDR1 MNHEY, CDR2 SVGEGT. The CDR3 totals 16 residues. The germline V and J ends were trimmed by 2 bases and 8 bases, with 16 bases remaining between them.

At least ten counts were recorded for this clonotype. The CDR3 protein is CATSDLDKGQETQYF. Written as DNA, the CDR3 is TGTGCCACCAGTGATTTGGACAAGGGCCAAGAGACCCAGTACTTC. The V gene is TRBV24-1, the J gene TRBJ2-5, with unresolved D. Germline V CDR1 and CDR2: KGHDR, SFDVKD. Trimming removed 0 bases from V and 1 base from J, with 8 bases in between. The CDR3 has 15 residues.

On this clonotype: This sequence may be a read error, since a much larger clone differs from it by one base. The chain combines TRBV28 with TRBJ2-4, with D unclear. V gave up 2 bases and J gave up 0 bases, with 5 bases separating them. Per germline, CDR1 MDHEN and CDR2 SYDVKM. The CDR3 totals 14 residues. As DNA, the CDR3 is TGTGCCAGCAGTTTACGGCTAGCCAAAAACATTCAGTACTTC. It encodes CASSLRLAKNIQYF.

This clonotype appeared a single time. This chain connects TRBV7-2 to TRBJ1-5; 7 nucleotides agree with TRBD1. Trimming cost V 0 bases and J 3 bases; bases outside gene matches: 2. This CDR3 has 15 residues. Germline values: CDR1 SGHTA, CDR2 FQGNSA. The CDR3 DNA is TGTGCCAGCAGCTTAGCAGGGACAGTCAATCAGCCCCAGCATTTT. Translated: CASSLAGTVNQPQHF.

The sample holds many counts of this clonotype. The CDR3 nucleotides are TGCGCCAGCAGCCCCCAGGGGCTCTCCTACGAGCAGTACTTC. It encodes CASSPQGLSYEQYF. This chain connects TRBV5-1 to TRBJ2-7; a weak D match, TRBD1 (6 bases). Germline V gene data show CDR1 as SGHRS and CDR2 as YFSETQ. V was trimmed by 4 bases and J by 0 bases, leaving 11 bases between them. The CDR3 spans 14 residues.

In its sample, this clonotype was seen many times. This sequence joins TRBV29-1 and TRBJ1-5; 7 bases are shared with TRBD1. The CDR3 runs 14 residues. V gave up 6 bases and J gave up 2 bases; unmatched junction bases: 7. CDR1 and CDR2 (germline): SQVTM, ANQGSEA. The CDR3 loop reads CSVLTGVGNQPQHF. In nucleotides, the CDR3 is TGCAGCGTCCTCACAGGGGTAGGCAATCAGCCCCAGCATTTT.

V gene TRBV6-5 combines with J gene TRBJ1-1; TRBD1 is a possible D gene (5 bases). Trimming took off 0 bases at V and 8 bases at J, with 13 bases between the two ends. The CDR3 is made up of 14 amino acids. Germline CDR1 MNHEY, CDR2 SVGAGI. In DNA, the CDR3 is TGTGCCAGCAGTTACTCGGGGCGGCAGGGAGAAGCTTTCTTT. It encodes CASSYSGRQGEAFF.

Comments on this clonotype: At one boundary the junction diverges from the germline segment, which might be a read error. The chain has TRBV2 and TRBJ1-5; 7 bases match TRBD1. Germline loops: CDR1 SNHLY, CDR2 FYNNEI. This CDR3 contains 13 residues. In nucleotides, the CDR3 is TGTGCCGGCAGAAGGGACAGAAATCAGCCCCAGCATTTT. Its translation is CAGRRDRNQPQHF.